This T cell receptor (beta chain) emerged from a study of T cell responses to AZD1222 COVID-19 vaccine. Regarding the study as a whole: There were repertoire samples only from the period after the peak T cell response.

Germline CDR1 reads SNHLY; CDR2 reads FYNNEI. The CDR3 consists of 13 residues. The V end was cut by 3 bases, the J end by 9 bases, with 9 bases between. As concerns this clone: Its specificity is unknown.

TCRdb's copy holds only in-frame clones and misses some; the assay was immunoSEQ multiplex PCR. The sample records around 200,000 clones, roughly 93% being singletons. The sequenced sample was peripheral blood, obtained on day 0 of AZD1222 vaccination. V is TRBV2 and J is TRBJ1-6, with D perhaps matching TRBD1 (6 bases). The clonotype was recovered from an adult in good health. The CDR3 protein is CASSDQGPSPLHF. The CDR3 DNA reads TGTGCCAGCAGTGACCAGGGGCCTTCACCCCTCCACTTT.